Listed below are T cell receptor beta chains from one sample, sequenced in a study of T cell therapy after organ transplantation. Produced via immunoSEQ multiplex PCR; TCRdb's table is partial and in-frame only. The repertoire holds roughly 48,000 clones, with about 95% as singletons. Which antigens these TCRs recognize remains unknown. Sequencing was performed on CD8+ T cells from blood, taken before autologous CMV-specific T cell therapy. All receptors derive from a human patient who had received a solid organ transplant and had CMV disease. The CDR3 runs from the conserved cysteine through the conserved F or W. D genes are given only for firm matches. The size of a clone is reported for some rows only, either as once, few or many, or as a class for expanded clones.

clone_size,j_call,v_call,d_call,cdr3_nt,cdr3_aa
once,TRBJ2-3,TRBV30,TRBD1,TGTGCCTCATCACACCGACAACAGGGGCCCACAGATACGCAGTATTTT,CASSHRQQGPTDTQYF
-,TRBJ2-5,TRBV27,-,TGTGCCAGCAGTCCCACAGGTCGCCAAGAGACCCAGTACTTC,CASSPTGRQETQYF
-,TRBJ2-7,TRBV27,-,TGTGCCAGCAGTTTATCAGGGGGGCGACTAGACGAGCAGTACTTC,CASSLSGGRLDEQYF
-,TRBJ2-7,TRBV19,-,TGTGCCAGTAGTATAGCACAGGGTGGTTCCTACGAGCAGTACTTC,CASSIAQGGSYEQYF
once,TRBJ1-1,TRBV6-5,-,TGTGCCAGCAGTTTTCAGGATGGCACTGAAGCTTTCTTT,CASSFQDGTEAFF
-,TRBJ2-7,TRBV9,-,TGTGCCAGCAGCGTAGAAGGGCTAGCGTCTACCTACGAGCAGTACTTC,CASSVEGLASTYEQYF
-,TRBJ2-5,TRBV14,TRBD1,TGTGCCAGCAGCGTCAGGGTAGGGGACAGCCAGTACCAAGAGACCCAGTACTTC,CASSVRVGDSQYQETQYF
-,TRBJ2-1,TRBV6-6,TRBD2,TGTGCCAGCAAAGCGGGAGCGGGGGATGAGCAGTTCTTC,CASKAGAGDEQFF
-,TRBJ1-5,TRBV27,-,TGTGCCAGCAGTTTGATACAGGGCGAGCAGCCCCAGCATTTT,CASSLIQGEQPQHF
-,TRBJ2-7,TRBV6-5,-,TGTGCCAGCACACTTTCGCGAAGCTCCTACGAGCAGTACTTC,CASTLSRSSYEQYF
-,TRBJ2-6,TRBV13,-,TGTGCCAGCAGCTTGGCAGCTGGGGCCAACGTCCTGACTTTC,CASSLAAGANVLTF
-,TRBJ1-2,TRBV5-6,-,TGTGCCAGCAGCTGGTTGACAGGCCCTAACTATGGCTACACCTTC,CASSWLTGPNYGYTF
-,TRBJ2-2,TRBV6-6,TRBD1,TGTGCCAGCAGCACAGGGGTTGGCACCGGGGAGCTGTTTTTT,CASSTGVGTGELFF
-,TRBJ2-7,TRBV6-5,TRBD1,TGTGCCAGCAGTTACTCGAACAGGGGCTCCTACGAGCAGTACTTC,CASSYSNRGSYEQYF
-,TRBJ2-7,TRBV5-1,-,TGCGCCAGCAGCTTGGGACAGGAGCCCTACGAGCAGTACTTC,CASSLGQEPYEQYF
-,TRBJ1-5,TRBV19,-,TGTGCCAGTAGTATGGTGAGAGGGGGCAATCAGCCCCAGCATTTT,CASSMVRGGNQPQHF
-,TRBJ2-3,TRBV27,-,TGTGCCAGCAGCCTAAGCGCGGGGCTCCGCACAGATACGCAGTATTTT,CASSLSAGLRTDTQYF
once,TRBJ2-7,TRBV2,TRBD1,TGTGCCAGCAGTGATGAGGGGGCGAACTACGAGCAGTACTTC,CASSDEGANYEQYF
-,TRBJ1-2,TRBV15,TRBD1,TGTGCCACCAGCTGGTTCAGGGGGCTAGATGGCTACACCTTC,CATSWFRGLDGYTF
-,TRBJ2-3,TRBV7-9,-,TGTGCCAGCAGCTTAGTTAGGGCAGATACGCAGTATTTT,CASSLVRADTQYF
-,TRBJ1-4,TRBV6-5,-,TGTGCCAGCAGTTACTCTGGGACACGCGAAAAACTGTTTTTT,CASSYSGTREKLFF
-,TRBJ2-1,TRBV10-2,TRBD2,TGCGCCAGCAGTGAGTATGGGGCTAGCGGAGCCTACAATGAGCAGTTCTTC,CASSEYGASGAYNEQFF
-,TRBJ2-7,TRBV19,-,TGTGCCAGTAGTACAGGACCCTACGAGCAGTACTTC,CASSTGPYEQYF
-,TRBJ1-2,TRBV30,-,TGTGCCTGGGGAGGCGGGCAGGGTCTCGATGGCTACACCTTC,CAWGGGQGLDGYTF